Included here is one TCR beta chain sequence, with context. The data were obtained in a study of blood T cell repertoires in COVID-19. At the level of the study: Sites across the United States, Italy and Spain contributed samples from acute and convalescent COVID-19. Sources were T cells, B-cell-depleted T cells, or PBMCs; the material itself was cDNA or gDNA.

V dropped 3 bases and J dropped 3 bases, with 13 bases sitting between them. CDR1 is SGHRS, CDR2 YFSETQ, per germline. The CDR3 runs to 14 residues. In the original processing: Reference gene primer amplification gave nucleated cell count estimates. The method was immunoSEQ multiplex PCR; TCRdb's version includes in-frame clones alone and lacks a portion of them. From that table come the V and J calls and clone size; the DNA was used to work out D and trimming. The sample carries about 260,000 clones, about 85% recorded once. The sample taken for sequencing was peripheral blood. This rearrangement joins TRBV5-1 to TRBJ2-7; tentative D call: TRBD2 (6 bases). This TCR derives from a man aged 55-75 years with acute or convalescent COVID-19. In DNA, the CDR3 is TGCGCCAGCAGCTGGGATTTGGGAGGCTACGAGCAGTACTTC. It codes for CASSWDLGGYEQYF.